The text below deals with one T cell receptor (beta chain). Its antigen is unidentified. Sample treatment: 19 received Ad26.COV2.S at low or high dose, single or two shots; 5 received placebo; per-sample allocation not given. The samples were gathered on day 63 after the first injection of vaccine or placebo. Trimming took 0 bases from V and 2 from J, leaving 8 bases between them. Germline CDR1 and CDR2: LGHNA and YSLEER. The CDR3 is 14 amino acids. The sample comes from a study of Ad26.COV2.S vaccination and SARS-CoV-2 variants. The protocol was immunoSEQ multiplex PCR, while the TCRdb copy is restricted to in-frame clones and leaves out a portion. This sample has approximately 410,000 clones; 88% occur once, and the top ten carry 3.6%. Study conclusions and caveats: Placebo recipients and vaccine recipients were similar in non-spike TCR breadth.

The chain carries TRBV4-3 and TRBJ2-7, with a weak D call TRBD2 (5 bases). The sample was peripheral blood, taken in a trial of Ad26.COV2.S vaccine versus placebo. This TCR derives from a person aged 18-60 years who received the Ad26.COV2.S COVID-19 vaccine or a placebo. CDR3 sequence: CASSQETGAYEQYF. In DNA form, the CDR3 reads TGCGCCAGCAGCCAAGAGACCGGGGCCTACGAGCAGTACTTC.